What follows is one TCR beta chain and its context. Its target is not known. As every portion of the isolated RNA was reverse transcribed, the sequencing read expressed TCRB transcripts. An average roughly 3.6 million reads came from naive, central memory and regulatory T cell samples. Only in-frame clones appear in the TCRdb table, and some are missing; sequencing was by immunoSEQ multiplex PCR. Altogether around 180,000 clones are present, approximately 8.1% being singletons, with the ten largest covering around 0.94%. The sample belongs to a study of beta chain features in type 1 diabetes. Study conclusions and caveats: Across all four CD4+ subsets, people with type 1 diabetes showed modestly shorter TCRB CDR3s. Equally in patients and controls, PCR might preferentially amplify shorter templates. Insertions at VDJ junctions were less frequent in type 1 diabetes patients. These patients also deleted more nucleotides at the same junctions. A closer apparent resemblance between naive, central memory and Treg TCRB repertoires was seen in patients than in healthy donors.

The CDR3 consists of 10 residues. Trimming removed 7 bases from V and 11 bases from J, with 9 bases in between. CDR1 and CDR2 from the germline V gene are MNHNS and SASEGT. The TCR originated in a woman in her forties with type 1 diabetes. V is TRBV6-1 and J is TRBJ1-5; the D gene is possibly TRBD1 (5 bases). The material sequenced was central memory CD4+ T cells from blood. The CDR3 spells CASMETAQHF. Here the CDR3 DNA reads TGTGCCAGCATGGAGACAGCCCAGCATTTT.